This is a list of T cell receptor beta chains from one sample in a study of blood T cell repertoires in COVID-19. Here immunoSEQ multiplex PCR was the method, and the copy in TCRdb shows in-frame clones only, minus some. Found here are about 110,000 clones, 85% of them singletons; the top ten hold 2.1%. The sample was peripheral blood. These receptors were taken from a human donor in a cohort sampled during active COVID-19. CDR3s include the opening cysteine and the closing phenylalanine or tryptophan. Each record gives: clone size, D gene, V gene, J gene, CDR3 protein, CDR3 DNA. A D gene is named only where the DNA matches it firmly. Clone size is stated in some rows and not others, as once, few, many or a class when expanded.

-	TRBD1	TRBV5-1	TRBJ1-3	CASSSGTATLSGNTIYF	TGCGCCAGCAGCTCCGGGACAGCCACTCTCTCTGGAAACACCATATATTTT
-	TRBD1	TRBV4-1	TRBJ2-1	CASSQGRGHYNEQFF	TGCGCCAGCAGCCAAGGAAGGGGGCATTACAATGAGCAGTTCTTC
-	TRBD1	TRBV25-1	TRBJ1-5	CASSQDREINQPQHF	TGTGCCAGCAGTCAGGACAGGGAAATCAATCAGCCCCAGCATTTT
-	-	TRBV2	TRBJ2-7	CASTSQGHYEQYF	TGTGCCAGCACGTCTCAGGGGCATTACGAGCAGTACTTC
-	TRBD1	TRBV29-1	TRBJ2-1	CSVMTGYTGNEQFF	TGCAGCGTGATGACAGGGTATACGGGCAATGAGCAGTTCTTC
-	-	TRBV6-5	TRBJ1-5	CASSYSSRGKNQPQHF	TGTGCCAGCAGTTACTCGTCCAGGGGAAAAAATCAGCCCCAGCATTTT
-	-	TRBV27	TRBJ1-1	CASSLGTLTNTEAFF	TGTGCCAGCAGTTTAGGGACTCTAACGAACACTGAAGCTTTCTTT
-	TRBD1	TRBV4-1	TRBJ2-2	CASKPWAGGVGTGELFF	TGCGCCAGCAAACCCTGGGCAGGGGGCGTCGGCACCGGGGAGCTGTTTTTT
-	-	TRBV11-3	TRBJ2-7	CASSLDNSPSEQYF	TGTGCCAGCAGCTTAGACAATTCGCCTAGCGAGCAGTACTTC
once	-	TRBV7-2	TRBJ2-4	CASSATFPGAKNIQYF	TGTGCCAGCAGCGCGACTTTTCCCGGGGCCAAAAACATTCAGTACTTC
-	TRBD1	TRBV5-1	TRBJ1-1	CASSSGQGGGTEAFF	TGCGCCAGCAGCTCTGGACAGGGGGGAGGCACTGAAGCTTTCTTT
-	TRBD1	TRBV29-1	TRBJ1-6	CSVRTGGGNSPLHF	TGCAGCGTTCGGACAGGGGGCGGAAATTCACCCCTCCACTTT
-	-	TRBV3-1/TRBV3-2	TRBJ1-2	CASSQEDGWVRWNYGYTF	TGTGCCAGCAGCCAAGAAGACGGGTGGGTCCGGTGGAACTATGGCTACACCTTC
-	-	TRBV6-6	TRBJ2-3	CASSLLAYTDTQYF	TGTGCCAGCAGTTTACTAGCCTATACAGATACGCAGTATTTT
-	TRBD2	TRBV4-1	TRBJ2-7	CASSPGTSGYIYEQYF	TGCGCCAGCAGCCCCGGGACTAGCGGGTATATTTACGAGCAGTACTTC
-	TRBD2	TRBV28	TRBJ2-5	CASSLPTSAEETQYF	TGTGCCAGCAGTCTCCCGACTAGCGCGGAAGAGACCCAGTACTTC
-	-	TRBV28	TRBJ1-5	CASSTRQANQHF	TGTGCCAGCAGCACCCGACAGGCGAACCAGCATTTT
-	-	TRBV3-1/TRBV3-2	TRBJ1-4	CASSHLYAPGGRLFF	TGTGCCAGCAGCCATCTCTATGCTCCGGGGGGGAGGTTGTTTTTT
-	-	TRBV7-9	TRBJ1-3	CASSSSRLNTIYF	TGTGCCAGCAGCTCCTCGAGATTAAACACCATATATTTT
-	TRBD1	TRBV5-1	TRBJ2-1	CASTWDSPSYNEQFF	TGCGCCAGCACCTGGGACAGCCCGTCCTACAATGAGCAGTTCTTC